The next 23 T cell receptor beta chains were all read from a single sample in a study of blood T cell repertoires in COVID-19. Only in-frame clones appear in the TCRdb table, and some are missing; sequencing was by immunoSEQ multiplex PCR. The data hold 90,000 to 130,000 clones, with 87% observed a single time. The sample was peripheral blood. Receptors originate from a human donor in a cohort sampled during active COVID-19.

In its sample, this clone was seen a few times. The chain couples TRBV7-3 to TRBJ2-5, with TRBD2 matching 10 bases. Per germline, CDR1 SGHTA and CDR2 FQGTGA. Trimming cost V 0 bases and J 5 bases; bases outside gene matches: 6. The CDR3 spans 16 residues. The CDR3 loop reads CASSLTRTSGVETQYF. CDR3 sequence (DNA): TGTGCCAGCAGCTTAACGCGAACTAGCGGGGTGGAGACCCAGTACTTC.

The V gene is TRBV19, the J gene TRBJ2-1; TRBD2 agrees at 11 bases. CDR1 is LNHDA and CDR2 is SQIVND in the germline V gene (reference sequence). The CDR3 sequence is 14 residues long. Trimming took 5 bases from V and 4 from J; bases not matched to a gene: 1. The DNA of the CDR3 is TGTGCCAGTAGTCTAGCGGGGGGATACAATGAGCAGTTCTTC. Protein: CASSLAGGYNEQFF.

The V and J genes are TRBV7-2 and TRBJ1-2; 8 bases are a match to TRBD1. Germline CDR1 SGHTA, CDR2 FQGNSA. CDR3 length equals 15 residues. V trimming: 4 bases; J trimming: 8 bases; junction bases outside the gene matches: 12. In DNA, the CDR3 is TGTGCCAGCAGCTCCGGGACAGGCTTATCAAGGGGCTACACCTTC. Translated: CASSSGTGLSRGYTF.

The chain is built from TRBV5-1 and TRBJ2-5; D unclear. This CDR3 spans 14 amino acids. Germline values: CDR1 SGHRS, CDR2 YFSETQ. Trimming left V 0 bases short and J 2 bases short, with 8 bases between. The CDR3 DNA is TGCGCCAGCAGCTTGGTGCAACAGCAAGAGACCCAGTACTTC. This codes for CASSLVQQQETQYF. Full variable domain (outside the CDR3, taken from reference TRBV5-1 and TRBJ2-5): KAGVTQTPRYLIKTRGQQVTLSCSPISGHRSVSWYQQTPGQGLQFLFEYFSETQRNKGNFPGRFSGRQFSNSRSEMNVSTLELGDSALYLCASSLVQQQETQYFGPGTRLLVL.

The chain couples TRBV7-8 to TRBJ2-1; 10 bases match TRBD1. Germline loops: CDR1 SGHVS, CDR2 FQNEAQ. This CDR3 is built from 15 residues. Losses at the gene ends were 5 bases for V and 7 bases for J; bases not matched to a gene: 8. CDR3 region: CASSPRRDRGNEQFF. The CDR3 nucleotides read TGTGCCAGCAGCCCCCGCCGGGACAGGGGTAATGAGCAGTTCTTC.

The chain carries TRBV5-6 and TRBJ2-3, with 10 bases fitting TRBD1. CDR1 and CDR2 from the germline V gene are SGHDT and YYEEEE. This CDR3 is 15 amino acids long. After removal of 0 bases from V and 5 bases from J, the junction contained 3 bases not matched to a gene. CDR3 nucleotide sequence: TGTGCCAGCAGCTTGGTGACAGGGGGCCAAGATACGCAGTATTTT. Translation gives CASSLVTGGQDTQYF. The entire variable domain, with the rest obtained from reference TRBV5-6 and TRBJ2-3, is as follows: DAGVTQSPTHLIKTRGQQVTLRCSPKSGHDTVSWYQQALGQGPQFIFQYYEEEERQRGNFPDRFSGHQFPNYSSELNVNALLLGDSALYLCASSLVTGGQDTQYFGPGTRLTVL.

The V gene is TRBV28, the J gene TRBJ2-5; D is perhaps TRBD2 (6 bases). V was clipped by 7 bases and J by 1 base, with 16 bases between them. Germline V gene sequence: CDR1 MDHEN, CDR2 SYDVKM. This CDR3 is built from 15 residues. The chain's CDR3 is CASTYQMGGQETQYF. DNA for the CDR3: TGTGCCAGCACCTACCAGATGGGGGGCCAAGAGACCCAGTACTTC.

This clone was observed a single time. The chain uses TRBV29-1 and TRBJ1-2, with 10 bases aligning to TRBD1. From germline, CDR1 is SQVTM and CDR2 ANQGSEA. This CDR3 is 13 amino acids long. Trimming at V came to 4 bases and at J to 4 bases, leaving 3 bases not matched to a gene. The CDR3 sequence is CSVGQGASYGYTF. The CDR3 region has the DNA TGCAGCGTTGGACAGGGGGCTAGCTATGGCTACACCTTC.

The rearrangement joins TRBV27 to TRBJ2-6; D is ambiguous. V shed 3 bases and J shed 1 base, with 4 bases lying between them. The germline V gene encodes CDR1 MNHEY and CDR2 SMNVEV (reference sequence). There are 14 residues in the CDR3. CDR3 DNA: TGTGCCAGCAGTTTGACTTCTGGGGCCAACGTCCTGACTTTC. Its protein is CASSLTSGANVLTF.

The rearrangement uses TRBV2 and TRBJ1-2, with 8 bases matching TRBD1. Germline CDR1 is SNHLY and CDR2 is FYNNEI. V lost 8 bases to trimming and J lost 8 bases; unmatched junction nucleotides: 7. The CDR3 loop spans 12 amino acids. As DNA, the CDR3 is TGTGCCAGCTACAGGGGGTCTGGAGGCTACACCTTC. It yields the protein CASYRGSGGYTF.

The chain joins TRBV5-6 to TRBJ2-7; D is possibly TRBD1 (6 bases). CDR1 and CDR2 from the germline V gene are SGHDT and YYEEEE. Deletions cut 2 bases from V and 2 bases from J, with 11 bases between. The CDR3 extends over 14 amino acids. The CDR3 sequence is CASSFRQETYEQYF. The DNA for the CDR3 is TGTGCCAGCAGCTTTAGACAGGAGACCTACGAGCAGTACTTC.

This clone showed up just once. The V gene is TRBV6-2 or TRBV6-3, the J gene TRBJ2-4; the D gene is possibly TRBD1 (5 bases). Germline CDR1 and CDR2: MNHEY and SVGEGT. The CDR3 has 14 amino acids. V shed 1 base and J shed 8 bases, with 12 bases lying between them. The chain's CDR3 is CASSYFLQGDIQYF. CDR3 DNA: TGTGCCAGCAGTTACTTCCTCCAAGGGGACATTCAGTACTTC.

This sequence joins TRBV7-9 and TRBJ2-3; D perhaps matches TRBD2 (6 bases). The V end lost 5 bases, the J end lost 4 bases, and 16 bases lay between the germline ends. This CDR3 has 15 residues. In germline, CDR1 is SEHNR, CDR2 FQNEAQ (reference sequence). The CDR3 bases are TGTGCCAGCAGCCCAATCGAGAGGAGGGCAGATACGCAGTATTTT. Translating gives CASSPIERRADTQYF.

J is TRBJ2-2 and V is TRBV5-6; D perhaps matches TRBD2 (6 bases). The germline V gene encodes CDR1 SGHDT and CDR2 YYEEEE. This CDR3 is 16 amino acids long. V was shortened by 3 bases and J by 7 bases, with 19 bases between the two germline ends. In nucleotides, the CDR3 is TGTGCCAGCAGCTCCCCGCTTCGGGCGGGGCACGGGGAGCTGTTTTTT. It specifies CASSSPLRAGHGELFF.

V gene TRBV28 combines with J gene TRBJ1-1; no definite D call. CDR3 size: 12 residues. Trimming cost V 5 bases and J 7 bases, with 11 bases left between them. From germline, CDR1 is MDHEN and CDR2 SYDVKM. Here the CDR3 DNA reads TGTGCCAGCAGTAAAGGACTGTTTGAAGCTTTCTTT. Translating it yields CASSKGLFEAFF.

A few counts support this clone. The DNA of the CDR3 is TGTGCTAGTGGTTTGGAACAGGGCAATCAGCCCCAGCATTTT. Its translation: CASGLEQGNQPQHF. The chain joins TRBV12-5 to TRBJ1-5, with a weak D call TRBD1 (5 bases). CDR3 length equals 14 residues. Germline V CDR1 and CDR2: LGHNT, FRNRAP. V lost 1 base to trimming and J lost 2 bases, with 6 bases between them.

This sequence joins TRBV6-5 and TRBJ1-3; a possible D gene is TRBD1 (5 bases). This CDR3 is built from 14 residues. V was clipped by 7 bases and J by 0 bases, with 10 bases between them. Looked up from germline, CDR1 is MNHEY and CDR2 is SVGAGI. DNA for the CDR3: TGTGCCAGCACGGTAGGGGTCTCTGGAAACACCATATATTTT. This gives the protein CASTVGVSGNTIYF.

This clone was counted once. V is TRBV25-1 and J is TRBJ2-3; D gene uncertain. This CDR3 is built from 15 residues. V was pared by 4 bases and J by 0 bases, with 11 bases between. From germline, CDR1 is MGHDK and CDR2 SYGVNS. The DNA for the CDR3 is TGTGCCAGCAGTGTTGCGGCGTCGAGCACAGATACGCAGTATTTT. Translated: CASSVAASSTDTQYF.

The chain couples TRBV2 to TRBJ1-5; D is unresolved. Germline V gives CDR1 SNHLY, CDR2 FYNNEI. This CDR3 has 13 amino acids. The ends were cut back, 7 bases at V and 5 bases at J, with 12 bases in the middle. The CDR3 coding sequence is TGTGCCAGCACTATTTTTTTGGATCAGCCCCAGCATTTT. Translated, it gives CASTIFLDQPQHF.

The chain couples TRBV5-8 to TRBJ1-5, with TRBD1 identical over 8 bases. The CDR3 consists of 14 residues. V shed 6 bases and J 2 bases; nucleotides not matched to a gene: 4. The germline CDR1 and CDR2 sequences are SGHTS and YDEGEE. The CDR3 loop reads CASTEDRGNQPQHF. DNA of the CDR3: TGTGCCAGCACCGAGGACAGGGGCAATCAGCCCCAGCATTTT.

This clone was recorded at least ten times. The genes are TRBV6-5 and TRBJ1-2, with TRBD1 matching 8 bases. V was clipped by 6 bases and J by 5 bases; unmatched bases: 8. The CDR3 has 14 residues. Germline assignment: CDR1 MNHEY and CDR2 SVGAGI. CDR3 nucleotide sequence: TGTGCCAGCAGGGCGACAGGGGCCCTTTATGGCTACACCTTC. It translates to CASRATGALYGYTF.

This chain links TRBV6-1 with TRBJ1-1; tentative D call: TRBD1 (6 bases). The CDR3 runs to 18 residues. V lost 4 bases and J 3 bases, leaving 24 bases between the germline ends. The V gene's germline CDR1 is MNHNS and CDR2 SASEGT. The CDR3 DNA follows: TGTGCCAGCAGTGGTAATACCGGGATGAGGGGGTTGGACACTGAAGCTTTCTTT. This encodes CASSGNTGMRGLDTEAFF.

The chain employs TRBV5-1 and TRBJ2-2, with a weak D call TRBD2 (6 bases). The germline gives CDR1 SGHRS, CDR2 YFSETQ. There are 15 residues in the CDR3. The V end lost 4 bases, the J end lost 1 base, and 11 bases lay between the germline ends. The chain's CDR3 is CASSPRELNTGELFF. CDR3 nucleotide sequence: TGCGCCAGCAGCCCCCGGGAGTTGAACACCGGGGAGCTGTTTTTT.